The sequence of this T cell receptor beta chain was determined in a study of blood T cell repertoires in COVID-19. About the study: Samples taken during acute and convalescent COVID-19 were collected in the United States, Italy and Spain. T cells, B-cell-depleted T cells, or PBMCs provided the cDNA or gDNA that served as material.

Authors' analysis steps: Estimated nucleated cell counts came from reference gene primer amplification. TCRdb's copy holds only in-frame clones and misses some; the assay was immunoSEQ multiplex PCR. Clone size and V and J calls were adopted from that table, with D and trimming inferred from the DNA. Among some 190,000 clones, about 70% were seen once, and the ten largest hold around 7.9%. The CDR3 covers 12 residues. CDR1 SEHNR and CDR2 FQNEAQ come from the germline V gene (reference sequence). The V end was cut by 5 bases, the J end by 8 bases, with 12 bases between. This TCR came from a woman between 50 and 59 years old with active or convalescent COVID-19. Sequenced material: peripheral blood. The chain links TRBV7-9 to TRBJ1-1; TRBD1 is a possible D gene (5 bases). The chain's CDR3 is CASSPGGGEAFF. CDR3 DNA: TGTGCCAGCAGCCCCGGGGGGGGAGAAGCTTTCTTT.